These 13 T cell receptor beta chains share one sample of origin, sequenced in a study of T-cell memory formation after mild COVID-19 listed by TCRdb under 2021. The receptor library was made with 5' RACE. The run used an Illumina NovaSeq 6000. TCRdb trimmed public reads at Q25 via fastp, called clones via MiXCR and kept in-frame beta chains. Merged by CDR3 protein, the rows form single entries marked with the most common genes and DNA. The sample table records around 300,000 distinct CDR3 sequences; 10% to 15% of these occur just once. The ten largest make up around a fifth of the sample. The sample comprised PBMCs or a T cell subset sorted from them (not recorded which). These receptors came from a man younger than 30 who had mild COVID-19 (a few samples of this study predate the infection). The sample titles of this study are shuffled in the database, so cell type and time point are left out; the donor was told from shared clones.

The chain joins TRBV5-1 to TRBJ2-3, with TRBD2 matching 11 bases. The ends lost 4 bases at V and 1 base at J; junction bases unmatched: 5. The CDR3 is made up of 16 amino acids. The germline CDR1 and CDR2 sequences are SGHRS and YFSETQ. The chain's CDR3 is CASSVQLAGGTDTQYF. CDR3 nucleotides: TGCGCCAGCAGCGTTCAACTAGCGGGGGGCACAGATACGCAGTATTTT.

The V gene is TRBV27, the J gene TRBJ2-7; D uncertain. Germline CDR1 reads MNHEY; CDR2 reads SMNVEV (reference sequence). Trimming removed 0 bases at V and 5 bases at J, with 8 bases between. This CDR3 is 13 amino acids long. This CDR3 reads CASSLSLIHEQYF. The CDR3 coding sequence is TGTGCCAGCAGTTTATCGCTTATACACGAGCAGTACTTC.

The rearrangement joins TRBV9 to TRBJ1-6, with D perhaps TRBD1 (6 bases). Trimming stripped 4 bases from V and 7 bases from J, with 15 bases between. Germline CDR1 and CDR2: SGDLS and YYNGEE. The CDR3 extends over 15 amino acids. CDR3 in amino acids: CASSITGLWNSPLHF. In DNA, the CDR3 is TGTGCCAGCAGCATCACAGGGCTATGGAATTCACCCCTCCACTTT.

This chain joins TRBV7-2 and TRBJ2-5, with D perhaps TRBD2 (6 bases). The CDR3 runs to 14 residues. Trimming left V 3 bases short and J 2 bases short, with 10 bases between. Looked up from germline, CDR1 is SGHTA and CDR2 is FQGNSA. CDR3 amino acids: CASSFRGKQETQYF. Here the CDR3 DNA reads TGTGCCAGCAGCTTTCGGGGGAAACAAGAGACCCAGTACTTC.

Many counts were recorded for this clonotype. This rearrangement joins TRBV5-4 to TRBJ1-1, with D tentatively TRBD1 (6 bases). Per the germline V gene, CDR1 is SGHNT and CDR2 is YYREEE (reference sequence). This CDR3 contains 15 residues. V was shortened by 4 bases and J by 3 bases, with 16 bases between the two germline ends. The CDR3 sequence is CASSDWTAKHTEAFF. The CDR3 nucleotides read TGTGCCAGCAGCGATTGGACAGCTAAGCACACTGAAGCTTTCTTT.

This sequence joins TRBV29-1 and TRBJ1-1, with D maybe TRBD1 (5 bases). V was trimmed by 0 bases and J by 3 bases, leaving 14 bases between them. Germline CDR1 SQVTM, CDR2 ANQGSEA. CDR3 length equals 15 residues. CDR3 sequence reads: CSVEDPQGMDTEAFF. CDR3 nucleotides: TGCAGCGTTGAAGATCCCCAGGGAATGGACACTGAAGCTTTCTTT.

The chain joins TRBV4-3 to TRBJ1-2; possible D gene TRBD1, 5 bases. In germline, CDR1 is LGHNA, CDR2 YSLEER. Trimming took off 0 bases at V and 4 bases at J, with 12 bases between the two ends. The CDR3 runs to 15 residues. CDR3 nucleotides: TGCGCCAGCAGCCAAGAATATCCGGGACTCTATGGCTACACCTTC. It translates to CASSQEYPGLYGYTF.

V usage is TRBV5-1 and J usage is TRBJ2-1; weak D call: TRBD2 (5 bases). This CDR3 spans 13 amino acids. V shed 3 bases and J shed 5 bases, with 9 bases lying between them. The V gene's germline CDR1 is SGHRS and CDR2 YFSETQ. The CDR3 spells CASSSLGHNEQFF. CDR3 coding DNA: TGCGCCAGCAGCTCACTAGGACACAATGAGCAGTTCTTC. The entire variable domain, with the rest obtained from reference TRBV5-1 and TRBJ2-1, is as follows: KAGVTQTPRYLIKTRGQQVTLSCSPISGHRSVSWYQQTPGQGLQFLFEYFSETQRNKGNFPGRFSGRQFSNSRSEMNVSTLELGDSALYLCASSSLGHNEQFFGPGTRLTVL.

This clonotype has a handful of counts. This chain connects TRBV7-2 to TRBJ1-1; D is perhaps TRBD1 (5 bases). The CDR3 has 14 amino acids. CDR1 SGHTA and CDR2 FQGNSA come from the germline V gene. The germline V and J ends were trimmed by 6 bases and 3 bases, with 14 bases remaining between them. CDR3 sequence: CASRWGSFDTEAFF. CDR3 bases: TGTGCCAGCAGATGGGGGTCTTTTGACACTGAAGCTTTCTTT.

This clonotype was detected only a few times. The rearrangement uses TRBV7-6 and TRBJ2-1, with 8 bases aligning to TRBD1. This CDR3 comprises 15 residues. Germline V gene lookup returns CDR1 SGHVS and CDR2 FNYEAQ. After removal of 2 bases from V and 10 bases from J, the junction contained 10 bases not matched to a gene. CDR3 sequence (DNA): TGTGCCAGCAGCTTAACAGGGGGAGGAATAATAGAGCAGTTCTTC. This encodes CASSLTGGGIIEQFF.

The chain combines TRBV7-9 with TRBJ2-2; TRBD1 aligns across 7 bases. CDR1 and CDR2 (germline): SEHNR, FQNEAQ (reference sequence). The CDR3 runs 15 residues. V was pared by 2 bases and J by 6 bases, with 6 bases of the junction left unmatched. Here the CDR3 DNA reads TGTGCCAGCAGCTTAAGACAGGGTGACCCCGGGGAGCTGTTTTTT. It translates to CASSLRQGDPGELFF.

This clonotype was seen many times. The V call is TRBV5-1, the J call TRBJ2-1; D may be TRBD2 (7 bases). Germline V gives CDR1 SGHRS, CDR2 YFSETQ. The V and J ends lost 6 bases and 9 bases respectively, with 10 bases between them. This CDR3 is 11 amino acids long. The CDR3 region has the DNA TGCGCCAGCAACGGGGGGCTTGAGCAGTTCTTC. Protein sequence: CASNGGLEQFF.

This clonotype was recorded a few times. This rearrangement joins TRBV4-1 to TRBJ2-3, with D maybe TRBD2 (6 bases). V lost 1 base to trimming and J lost 5 bases, with 22 bases between them. Germline-derived CDR1 and CDR2 are MGHRA and YSYEKL. The CDR3 is made up of 18 amino acids. The CDR3 DNA reads as TGCGCCAGCAGCCAAGCCTACCACCGGGACTCTTTTGTAGATACGCAGTATTTT. As protein: CASSQAYHRDSFVDTQYF.